This T cell receptor beta chain was retrieved from a study of CD8+CD57+ T cells in acquired aplastic anemia. With V trimmed by 6 bases and J by 2 bases, 10 bases remained unmatched. The CDR3 consists of 16 residues. Germline values: CDR1 MGHDK, CDR2 SYGVNS. The study profiled TCR beta VDJ and CDR3 using genomic DNA as template. MiXCR, run by TCRdb on the reads, gives a single entry per CDR3 protein. Of fewer than 200,000 distinct CDR3 sequences listed, around 60% are singletons. V usage is TRBV25-1 and J usage is TRBJ2-1; 7 bases match TRBD2. Sequenced: sorted CD4+, CD8+, or CD8+CD57+ T cells (not recorded which) from PBMCs. The source of this sequence is a human donor in good health. CDR3: CASSPTGGSAYNEQFF. The CDR3 DNA sequence: TGTGCCAGCAGCCCTACGGGCGGGAGTGCCTACAATGAGCAGTTCTTC.